The sequence of this TCR beta chain was determined in a study of blood T cell repertoires in COVID-19. Study background: Specimens from acute and convalescent COVID-19 originated in the United States, Italy and Spain.

Participants had their cohort set by participant-reported clinical history. The recovered donors of Cohort 3 showed two negative PCRs, clearance, or symptom resolution. Per the authors' pipeline: Amplification of reference gene primers provided the estimated nucleated cell counts. Profiled with immunoSEQ multiplex PCR; TCRdb holds only in-frame clones, not every one. That table is the source of V, J and clone size, and D and trimming were worked out from the DNA. The sample contains under 200,000 clones, roughly 84% of which appear only once. This CDR3 region has 14 residues. CDR1 is SGHNT and CDR2 is YYREEE in the germline V gene (reference sequence). Trimming removed 2 bases from V and 1 base from J, with 7 bases in between.

The chain joins TRBV5-4 to TRBJ1-3; D gene ambiguous. The sequenced sample consisted of PBMCs or T cells enriched from blood (not recorded which). The sequence was collected from a woman aged 50 to 60 who had recovered from COVID-19. CDR3 sequence reads: CASSFGGSGNTIYF. The CDR3 nucleotides are TGTGCCAGCAGCTTTGGCGGTTCTGGAAACACCATATATTTT.